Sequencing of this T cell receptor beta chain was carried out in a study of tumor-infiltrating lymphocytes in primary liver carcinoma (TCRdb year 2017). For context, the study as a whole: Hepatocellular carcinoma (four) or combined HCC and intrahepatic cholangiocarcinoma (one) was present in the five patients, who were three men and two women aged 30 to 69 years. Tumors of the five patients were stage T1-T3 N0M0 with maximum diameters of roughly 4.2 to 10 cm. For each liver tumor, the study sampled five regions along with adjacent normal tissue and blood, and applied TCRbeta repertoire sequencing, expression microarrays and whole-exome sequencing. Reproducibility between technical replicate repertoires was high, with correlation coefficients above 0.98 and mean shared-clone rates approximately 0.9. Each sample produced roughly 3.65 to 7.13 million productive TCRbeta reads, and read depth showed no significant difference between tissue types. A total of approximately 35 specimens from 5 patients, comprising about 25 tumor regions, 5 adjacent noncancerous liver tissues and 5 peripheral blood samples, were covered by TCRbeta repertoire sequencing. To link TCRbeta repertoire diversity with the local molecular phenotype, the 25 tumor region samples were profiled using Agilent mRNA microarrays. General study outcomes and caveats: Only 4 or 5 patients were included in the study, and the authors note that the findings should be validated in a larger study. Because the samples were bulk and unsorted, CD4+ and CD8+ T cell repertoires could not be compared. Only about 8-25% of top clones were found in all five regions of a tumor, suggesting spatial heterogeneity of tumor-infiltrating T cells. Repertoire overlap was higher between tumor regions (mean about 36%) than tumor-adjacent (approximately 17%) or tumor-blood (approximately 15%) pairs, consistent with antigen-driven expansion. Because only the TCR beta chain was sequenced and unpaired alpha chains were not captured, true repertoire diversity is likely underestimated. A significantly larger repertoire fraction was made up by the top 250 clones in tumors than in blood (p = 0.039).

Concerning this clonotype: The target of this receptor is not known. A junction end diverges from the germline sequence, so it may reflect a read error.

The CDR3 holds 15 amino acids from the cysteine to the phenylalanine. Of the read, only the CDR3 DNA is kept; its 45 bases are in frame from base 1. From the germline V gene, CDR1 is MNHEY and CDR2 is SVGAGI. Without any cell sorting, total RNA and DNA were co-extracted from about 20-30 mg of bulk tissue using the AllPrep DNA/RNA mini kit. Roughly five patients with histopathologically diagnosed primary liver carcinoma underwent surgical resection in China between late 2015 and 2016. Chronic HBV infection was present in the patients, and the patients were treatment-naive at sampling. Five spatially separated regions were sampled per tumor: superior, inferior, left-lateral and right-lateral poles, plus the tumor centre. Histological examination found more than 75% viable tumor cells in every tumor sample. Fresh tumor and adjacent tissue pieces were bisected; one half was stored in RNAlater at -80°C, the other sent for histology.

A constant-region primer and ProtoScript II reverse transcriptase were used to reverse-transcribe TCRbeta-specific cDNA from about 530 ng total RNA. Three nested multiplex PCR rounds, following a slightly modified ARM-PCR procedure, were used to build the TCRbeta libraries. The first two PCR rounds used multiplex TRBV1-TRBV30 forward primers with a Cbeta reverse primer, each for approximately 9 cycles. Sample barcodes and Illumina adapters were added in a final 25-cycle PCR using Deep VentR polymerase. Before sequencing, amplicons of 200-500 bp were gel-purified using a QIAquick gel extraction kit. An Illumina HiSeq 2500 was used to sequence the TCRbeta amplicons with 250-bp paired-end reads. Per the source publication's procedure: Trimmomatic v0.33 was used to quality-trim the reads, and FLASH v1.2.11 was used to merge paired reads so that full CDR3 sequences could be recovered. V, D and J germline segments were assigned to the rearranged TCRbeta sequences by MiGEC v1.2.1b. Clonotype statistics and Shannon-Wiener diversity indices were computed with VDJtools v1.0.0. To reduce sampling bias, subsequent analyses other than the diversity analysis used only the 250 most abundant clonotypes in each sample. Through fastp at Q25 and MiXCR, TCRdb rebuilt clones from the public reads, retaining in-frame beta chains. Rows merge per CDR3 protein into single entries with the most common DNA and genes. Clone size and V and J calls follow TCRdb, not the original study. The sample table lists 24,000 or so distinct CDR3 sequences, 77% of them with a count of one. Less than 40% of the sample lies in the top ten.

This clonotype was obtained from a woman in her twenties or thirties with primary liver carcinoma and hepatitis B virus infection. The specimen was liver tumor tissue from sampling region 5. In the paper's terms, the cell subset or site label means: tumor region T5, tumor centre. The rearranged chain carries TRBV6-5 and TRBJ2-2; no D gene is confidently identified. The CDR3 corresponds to CASSPEYSWAGELFF. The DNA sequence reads TGTGCCAGCAGTCCCGAGTACAGTTGGGCCGGAGAGCTGTTTTTT.